The rows below give T cell receptor beta chains drawn from one sample of a study of PD-L1 blockade in urothelial cancer. Assay used: immunoSEQ multiplex PCR; TCRdb lists only in-frame clones, some missing. The sample holds 20,000 to 25,000 clones, roughly 89% seen once. The material was PBMCs, obtained around atezolizumab (anti-PD-L1) treatment. These receptors came from a woman in her fifties or sixties with urothelial cancer. Both conserved end residues are part of each CDR3.

v_call: TRBV29-1
cdr3_aa: CSVELETRGLTGELFF

v_call: TRBV7-6
cdr3_aa: CASSRLPADTGELFF

v_call: TRBV19
cdr3_aa: CASSIQAGLQRVEQYF

v_call: TRBV5-1
cdr3_aa: CASSPRTEKRNGYTF

v_call: TRBV4-3
cdr3_aa: CASSPGTGTYEQYF

v_call: TRBV10-1
cdr3_aa: CASSRGLQETQYF

v_call: TRBV7-9
cdr3_aa: CASSPTQTGPEPLHF

v_call: TRBV7-2
cdr3_aa: CASSFGAGLIYEQYF

v_call: TRBV5-4
cdr3_aa: CASSSRDSYNSPLHF

v_call: TRBV13
cdr3_aa: CASSPTGQGATDDGYTF

v_call: TRBV27
cdr3_aa: CASSFGARGNEQFF

v_call: TRBV11-2
cdr3_aa: CASSLALQVGNTIYF

v_call: TRBV4-3
cdr3_aa: CASSLLLAGYTEAFF

v_call: TRBV19
cdr3_aa: CASSMPGQGYGYTF

v_call: TRBV7-2
cdr3_aa: CASRPPGLAGVSYNEQFF

v_call: TRBV2
cdr3_aa: CAKGRASTDTQYF

v_call: TRBV6-5
cdr3_aa: CASSYSTVLGKLFF

v_call: TRBV19
cdr3_aa: CASSIWRGQVKNIQYF

v_call: TRBV5-1
cdr3_aa: CASSLLRSSGGADNEQFF

v_call: TRBV5-1
cdr3_aa: CASSSGTGPVTNEKLFF

v_call: TRBV19
cdr3_aa: CASSTTTIGTGGYTF

v_call: TRBV5-1
cdr3_aa: CASSWGQTNEKLFF

v_call: TRBV10-3
cdr3_aa: CAIRNSFYEQYF

v_call: TRBV19
cdr3_aa: CASIKGGTPQGRSNYGYTF

v_call: TRBV7-2
cdr3_aa: CASSLGGRRVEQYF

v_call: TRBV15
cdr3_aa: CATADRGSNEKLFF

v_call: TRBV4-2
cdr3_aa: CASSRNPGTANYGYTF

v_call: TRBV4-3
cdr3_aa: CASSQFHYNEQFF

v_call: TRBV5-6
cdr3_aa: CASIYQGRRSTEAFF

v_call: TRBV30
cdr3_aa: CAWSVRLIHGYTF

v_call: TRBV2
cdr3_aa: CASTSWGGRTEAFF

v_call: TRBV5-1
cdr3_aa: CASSSLAGVDEQFF

v_call: TRBV9
cdr3_aa: CASSLGLAGGLEDTQYF

v_call: TRBV19
cdr3_aa: CASSSTGTGKFVTEAFF

v_call: TRBV27
cdr3_aa: CASRSVLSYEQYF

v_call: TRBV6-1
cdr3_aa: CASSLERTAYEQYF

v_call: TRBV19
cdr3_aa: CASSIRTGWAQETQYF

v_call: TRBV5-1
cdr3_aa: CASSQTSGEETQYF

v_call: TRBV5-1
cdr3_aa: CATSPVSTSGTYEQYF

v_call: TRBV5-1
cdr3_aa: CASSFAGNTEAFF

v_call: TRBV11-3
cdr3_aa: CASSPRDRPYEQYF

v_call: TRBV2
cdr3_aa: CASRDGGEQFF